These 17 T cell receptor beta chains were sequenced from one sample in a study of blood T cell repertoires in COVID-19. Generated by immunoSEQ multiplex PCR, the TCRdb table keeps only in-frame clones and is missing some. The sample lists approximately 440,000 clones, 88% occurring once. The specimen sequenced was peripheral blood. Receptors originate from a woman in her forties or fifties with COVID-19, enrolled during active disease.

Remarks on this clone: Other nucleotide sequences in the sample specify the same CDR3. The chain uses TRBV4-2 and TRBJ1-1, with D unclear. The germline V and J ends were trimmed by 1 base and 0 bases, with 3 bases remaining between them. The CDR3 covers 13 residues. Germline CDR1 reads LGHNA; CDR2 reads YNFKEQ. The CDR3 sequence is CASSQVMNTEAFF. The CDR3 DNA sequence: TGTGCCAGCAGCCAAGTCATGAACACTGAAGCTTTCTTT.

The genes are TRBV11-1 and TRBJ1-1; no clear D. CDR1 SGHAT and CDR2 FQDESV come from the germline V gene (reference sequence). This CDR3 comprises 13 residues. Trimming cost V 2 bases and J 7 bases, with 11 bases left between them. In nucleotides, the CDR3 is TGTGCCAGCAGCTTAAGCTCTCCTTATGAAGCTTTCTTT. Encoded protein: CASSLSSPYEAFF. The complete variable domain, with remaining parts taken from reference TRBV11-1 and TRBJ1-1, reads EAEVAQSPRYKITEKSQAVAFWCDPISGHATLYWYRQILGQGPELLVQFQDESVVDDSQLPKDRFSAERLKGVDSTLKIQPAELGDSAMYLCASSLSSPYEAFFGQGTRLTVV.

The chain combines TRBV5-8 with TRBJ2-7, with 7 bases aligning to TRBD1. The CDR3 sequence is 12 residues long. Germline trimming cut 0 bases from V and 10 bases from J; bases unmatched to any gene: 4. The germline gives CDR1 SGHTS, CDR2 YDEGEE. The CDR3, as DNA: TGTGCCAGCAGCTTGGTTGGGACAGATCAGTACTTC. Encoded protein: CASSLVGTDQYF.

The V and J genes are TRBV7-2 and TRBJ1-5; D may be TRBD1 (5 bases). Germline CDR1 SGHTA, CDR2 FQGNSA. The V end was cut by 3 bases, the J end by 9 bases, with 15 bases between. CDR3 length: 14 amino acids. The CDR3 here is CASSFDQGTGPQHF. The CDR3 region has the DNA TGTGCCAGCAGCTTTGACCAGGGAACTGGGCCCCAGCATTTT.

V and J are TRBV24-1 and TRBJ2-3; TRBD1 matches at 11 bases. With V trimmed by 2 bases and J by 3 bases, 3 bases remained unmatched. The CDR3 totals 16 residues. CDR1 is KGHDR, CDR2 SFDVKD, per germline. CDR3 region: CATSDSGTGGTDTQYF. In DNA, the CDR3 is TGTGCCACCAGTGATTCCGGGACAGGGGGGACAGATACGCAGTATTTT.

The CDR3 region has the DNA TGTGCCAGCAGCTCCCACTACCCTCTAGTTTCCTACGAGCAGTACTTC. This codes for CASSSHYPLVSYEQYF. The genes are TRBV5-6 and TRBJ2-7; D unresolved. V was clipped by 3 bases and J by 1 base, with 17 bases between them. From germline, CDR1 is SGHDT and CDR2 YYEEEE. The CDR3 totals 16 residues. The full variable domain, completed using reference TRBV5-6 and TRBJ2-7, is DAGVTQSPTHLIKTRGQQVTLRCSPKSGHDTVSWYQQALGQGPQFIFQYYEEEERQRGNFPDRFSGHQFPNYSSELNVNALLLGDSALYLCASSSHYPLVSYEQYFGPGTRLTVT.

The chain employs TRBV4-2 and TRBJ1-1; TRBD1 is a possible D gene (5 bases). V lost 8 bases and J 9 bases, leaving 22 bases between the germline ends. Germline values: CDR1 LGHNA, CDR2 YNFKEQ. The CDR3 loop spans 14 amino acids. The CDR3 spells CASVRGPPGEKAFF. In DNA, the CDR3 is TGTGCCAGCGTCAGAGGACCGCCGGGGGAAAAAGCTTTCTTT.

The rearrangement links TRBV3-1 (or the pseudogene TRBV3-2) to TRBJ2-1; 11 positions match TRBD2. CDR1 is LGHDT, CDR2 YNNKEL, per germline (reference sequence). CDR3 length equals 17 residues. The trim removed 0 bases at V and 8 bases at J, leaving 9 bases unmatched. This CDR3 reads CASSQDRVAGGPYEQFF. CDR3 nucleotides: TGTGCCAGCAGCCAAGACCGCGTAGCGGGGGGGCCGTATGAGCAGTTCTTC.

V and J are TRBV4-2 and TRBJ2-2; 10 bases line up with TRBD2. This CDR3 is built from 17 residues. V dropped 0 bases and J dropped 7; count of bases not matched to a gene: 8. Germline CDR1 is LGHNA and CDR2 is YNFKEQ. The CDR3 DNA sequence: TGTGCCAGCAGCCAAGATGCTCTAGCGGGGGTTCACGGGGAGCTGTTTTTT. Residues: CASSQDALAGVHGELFF.

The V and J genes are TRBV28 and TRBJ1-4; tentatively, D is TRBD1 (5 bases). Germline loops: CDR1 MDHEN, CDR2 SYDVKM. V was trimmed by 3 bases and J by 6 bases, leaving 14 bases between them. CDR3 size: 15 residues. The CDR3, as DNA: TGTGCCAGCAGTTTTGGCGGAGGGGAGGATGAAAAACTGTTTTTT. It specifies CASSFGGGEDEKLFF.

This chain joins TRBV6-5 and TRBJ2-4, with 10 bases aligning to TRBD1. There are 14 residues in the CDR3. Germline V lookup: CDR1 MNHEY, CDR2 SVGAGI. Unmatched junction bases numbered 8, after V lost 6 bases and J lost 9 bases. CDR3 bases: TGTGCCAGCAGCTCCGGGACAGGGGACGTCATTCAGTACTTC. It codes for CASSSGTGDVIQYF.

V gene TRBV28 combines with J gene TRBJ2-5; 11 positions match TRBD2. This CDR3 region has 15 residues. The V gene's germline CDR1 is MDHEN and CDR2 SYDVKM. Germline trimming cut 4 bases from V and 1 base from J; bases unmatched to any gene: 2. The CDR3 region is CASSSTSGGQETQYF. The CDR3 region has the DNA TGTGCCAGCAGTTCCACTAGCGGGGGCCAAGAGACCCAGTACTTC.

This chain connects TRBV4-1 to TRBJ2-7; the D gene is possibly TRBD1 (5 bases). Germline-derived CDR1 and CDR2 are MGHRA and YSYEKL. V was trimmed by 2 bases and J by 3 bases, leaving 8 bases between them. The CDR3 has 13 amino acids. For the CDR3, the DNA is TGCGCCAGCAGCCAACAGGACAACTACGAGCAGTACTTC. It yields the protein CASSQQDNYEQYF.

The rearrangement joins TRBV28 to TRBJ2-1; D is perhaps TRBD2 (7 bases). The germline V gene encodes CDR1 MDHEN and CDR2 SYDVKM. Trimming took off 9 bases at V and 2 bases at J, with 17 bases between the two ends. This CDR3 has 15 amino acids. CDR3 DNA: TGTGCCAGTACAAAAGAGGGGGGGGCCTACAATGAGCAGTTCTTC. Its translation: CASTKEGGAYNEQFF.

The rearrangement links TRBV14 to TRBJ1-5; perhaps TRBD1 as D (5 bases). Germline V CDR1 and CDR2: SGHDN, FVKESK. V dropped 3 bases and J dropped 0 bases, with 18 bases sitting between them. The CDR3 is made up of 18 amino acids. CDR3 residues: CASSHHSTGPDSNQPQHF. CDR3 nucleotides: TGTGCCAGCAGCCACCATTCTACAGGTCCCGATAGCAATCAGCCCCAGCATTTT.

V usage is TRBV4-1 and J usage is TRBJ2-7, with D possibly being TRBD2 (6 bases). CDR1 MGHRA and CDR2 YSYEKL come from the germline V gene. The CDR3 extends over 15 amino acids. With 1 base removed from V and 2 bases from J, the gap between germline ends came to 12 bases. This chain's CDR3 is CASSQAGVGAYEQYF. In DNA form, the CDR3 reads TGCGCCAGCAGCCAAGCGGGGGTGGGGGCCTACGAGCAGTACTTC.

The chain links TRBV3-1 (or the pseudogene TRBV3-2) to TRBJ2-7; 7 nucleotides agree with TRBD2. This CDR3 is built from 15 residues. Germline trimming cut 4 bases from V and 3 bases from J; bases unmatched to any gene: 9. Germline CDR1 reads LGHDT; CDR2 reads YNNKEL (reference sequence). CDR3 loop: CASSLRGLGDYEQYF. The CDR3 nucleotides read TGTGCCAGCAGCCTCCGAGGACTAGGAGACTACGAGCAGTACTTC.